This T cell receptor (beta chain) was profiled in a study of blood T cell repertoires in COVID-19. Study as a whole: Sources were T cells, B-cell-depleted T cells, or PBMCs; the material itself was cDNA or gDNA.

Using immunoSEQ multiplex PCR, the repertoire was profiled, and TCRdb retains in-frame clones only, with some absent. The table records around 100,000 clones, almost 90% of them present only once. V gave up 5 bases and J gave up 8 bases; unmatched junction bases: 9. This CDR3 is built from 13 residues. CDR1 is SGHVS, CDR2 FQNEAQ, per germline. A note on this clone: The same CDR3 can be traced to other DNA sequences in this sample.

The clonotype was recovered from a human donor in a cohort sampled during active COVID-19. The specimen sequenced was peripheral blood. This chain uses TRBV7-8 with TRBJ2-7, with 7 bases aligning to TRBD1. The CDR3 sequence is CASSISTGAKQYF. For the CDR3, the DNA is TGTGCCAGCAGCATAAGCACAGGGGCCAAGCAGTACTTC.